This T cell receptor beta chain was documented in a study of cytomegalovirus exposure and HLA in healthy donors. Study-level points and caveats: The classifier was said to identify cytomegalovirus status with high specificity and sensitivity.

CDR1 and CDR2 from the germline V gene are SGHTS and YDEGEE. V lost 5 bases and J lost 7; bases outside the gene matches: 10. This CDR3 has 15 residues. PCR was performed using 60 Vbeta and 13 Jbeta primers. Clones were read by immunoSEQ multiplex PCR, and TCRdb kept only the in-frame ones, dropping some. Of tens of thousands of clones listed, about 77% are singletons. Points on this clone: Its specificity is not known.

Sequences were obtained from PBMCs. The TCR sequence derives from a man aged 35-49 years in good health and CMV-seronegative. The V gene is TRBV5-8, the J gene TRBJ1-4, with 8 positions matching TRBD1. The CDR3 region is CASRRTPGQGEKLFF. The CDR3 DNA reads TGTGCCAGCAGGCGAACCCCAGGACAGGGTGAAAAACTGTTTTTT.